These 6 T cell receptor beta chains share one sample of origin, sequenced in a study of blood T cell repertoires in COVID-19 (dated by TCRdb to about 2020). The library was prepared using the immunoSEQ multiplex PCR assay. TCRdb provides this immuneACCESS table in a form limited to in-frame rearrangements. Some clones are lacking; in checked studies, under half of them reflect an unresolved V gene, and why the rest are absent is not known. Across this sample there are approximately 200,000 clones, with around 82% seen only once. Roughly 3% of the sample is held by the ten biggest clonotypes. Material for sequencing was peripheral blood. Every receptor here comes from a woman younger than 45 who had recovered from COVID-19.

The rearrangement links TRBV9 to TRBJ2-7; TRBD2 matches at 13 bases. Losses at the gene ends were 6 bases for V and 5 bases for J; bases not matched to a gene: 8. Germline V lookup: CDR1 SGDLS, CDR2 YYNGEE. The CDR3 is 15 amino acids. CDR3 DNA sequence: TGTGCCAGCACCCTGGGACTAGCGGGAACCCACGAGCAGTACTTC. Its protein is CASTLGLAGTHEQYF.

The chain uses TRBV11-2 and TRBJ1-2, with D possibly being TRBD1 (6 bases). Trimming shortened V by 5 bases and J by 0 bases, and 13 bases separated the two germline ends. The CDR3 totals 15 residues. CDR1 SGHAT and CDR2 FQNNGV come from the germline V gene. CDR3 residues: CASSPTGTANYGYTF. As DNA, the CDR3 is TGTGCCAGCAGCCCTACAGGGACGGCTAACTATGGCTACACCTTC. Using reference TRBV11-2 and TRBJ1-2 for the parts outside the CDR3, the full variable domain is EAGVAQSPRYKIIEKRQSVAFWCNPISGHATLYWYQQILGQGPKLLIQFQNNGVVDDSQLPKDRFSAERLKGVDSTLKIQPAKLEDSAVYLCASSPTGTANYGYTFGSGTRLTVV.

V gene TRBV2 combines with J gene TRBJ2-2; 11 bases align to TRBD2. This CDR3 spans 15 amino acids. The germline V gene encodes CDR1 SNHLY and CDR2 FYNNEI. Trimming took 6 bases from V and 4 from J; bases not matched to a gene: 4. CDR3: CASRVAGGGTGELFF. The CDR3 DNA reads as TGTGCCAGCAGGGTAGCGGGAGGGGGCACCGGGGAGCTGTTTTTT.

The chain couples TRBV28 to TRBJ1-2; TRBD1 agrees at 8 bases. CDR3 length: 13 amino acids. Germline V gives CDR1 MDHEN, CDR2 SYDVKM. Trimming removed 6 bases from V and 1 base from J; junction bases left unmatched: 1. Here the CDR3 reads CASRTGVNYGYTF. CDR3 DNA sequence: TGTGCCAGCAGGACAGGGGTTAACTATGGCTACACCTTC.

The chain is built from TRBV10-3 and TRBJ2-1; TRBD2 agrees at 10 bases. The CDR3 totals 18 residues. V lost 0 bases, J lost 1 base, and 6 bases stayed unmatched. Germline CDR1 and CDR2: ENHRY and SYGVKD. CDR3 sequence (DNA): TGTGCCATCAGTGAGTCGTACAGCGGGAGGGTGTCCTACAATGAGCAGTTCTTC. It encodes CAISESYSGRVSYNEQFF.

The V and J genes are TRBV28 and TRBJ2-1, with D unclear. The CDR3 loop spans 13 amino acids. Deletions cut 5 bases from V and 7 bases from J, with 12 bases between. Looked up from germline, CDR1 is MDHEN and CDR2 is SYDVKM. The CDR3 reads CASSIYSRNEQFF. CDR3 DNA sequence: TGTGCCAGCAGTATTTATAGTCGGAATGAGCAGTTCTTC.